The T cell receptor beta chain described here comes from a study of regulatory T cells in long-lasting Graves disease. Arm-PCR of CDR3 regions with iRepertoire HTBI primers generated TCR beta libraries. One entry per CDR3 protein results from TCRdb running MiXCR on the multiplex PCR reads. The sample shows hundreds of thousands of distinct CDR3 sequences, around 15% of them seen only once. Findings of the study overall: Persistent patients had a count of shared public clonotypes (around 2,700) that exceeded that of new patients (approximately 1,000). Newly diagnosed patients had higher TCR diversity than persistent Graves' patients did.

Noted time point: newly diagnosed GD, antithyroid drugs for less than 3 months. PBMCs provided the RNA from which the TCR library was made. A word on this clonotype: The antigen is not known.

This same sample was also part of a study on T cells in Graves' hyperthyroidism and ophthalmopathy.

The clonotype originates from a man in his forties or fifties with Graves disease. Sequencing was performed on peripheral blood mononuclear cells (PBMCs), taken at new diagnosis, from a patient treated with antithyroid drugs.

CDR3 in DNA: TGCAGTGTTCGGGACAGGGGTCACGATCAGCCCCAGCATTTT. This sequence encodes CSVRDRGHDQPQHF. The chain has TRBV20-1 and TRBJ1-5, with TRBD1 identical over 10 bases. With V trimmed by 7 bases and J by 5 bases, 8 bases remained unmatched. The CDR3 totals 14 residues. Germline CDR1 and CDR2: DFQATT and SNEGSKA (reference sequence).